Below are 21 T cell receptor beta chains sequenced from a single sample in a study of cytomegalovirus exposure and HLA in healthy donors. With 60 Vbeta and 13 Jbeta primers, the PCR was carried out. Libraries were prepared by immunoSEQ multiplex PCR; TCRdb keeps only in-frame clonotypes and omits some of them. The table records about 160,000 clones, around three quarters of them present only once. Sequencing used PBMCs. The receptors stem from a middle-aged woman in good health and CMV-seronegative.

This clone was recorded once. The chain couples TRBV9 to TRBJ1-4; 7 nucleotides line up with TRBD1. CDR1 is SGDLS, CDR2 YYNGEE, per germline. The CDR3 totals 15 residues. Trimming removed 1 base from V and 5 bases from J; junction bases left unmatched: 5. The CDR3, as DNA: TGTGCCAGCAGCGTAAGGGACAGAAGGAATGAAAAACTGTTTTTT. This gives the protein CASSVRDRRNEKLFF.

J is TRBJ1-2 and V is TRBV30, with 7 bases fitting TRBD1. V lost 5 bases and J lost 7; bases outside the gene matches: 10. CDR1 and CDR2 (germline): GTSNPN, SVGIG (reference sequence). This CDR3 has 13 amino acids. The CDR3 spells CAWYDREGSGYTF. The CDR3 coding sequence is TGTGCCTGGTACGACAGGGAAGGAAGTGGCTACACCTTC.

The gene calls are TRBV12-5 and TRBJ1-5, with 9 nucleotides matching TRBD1. Germline CDR1 LGHNT, CDR2 FRNRAP. CDR3 length: 18 amino acids. Germline trimming cut 0 bases from V and 2 bases from J; bases unmatched to any gene: 8. The CDR3 region has the DNA TGTGCTAGTGGTTTGGTATGGACAGGGGTGGAAGGCAATCAGCCCCAGCATTTT. Translated: CASGLVWTGVEGNQPQHF.

The V call is TRBV10-3, the J call TRBJ2-5; tentatively, D is TRBD1 (6 bases). CDR1 ENHRY and CDR2 SYGVKD come from the germline V gene. The CDR3 totals 14 residues. V was clipped by 3 bases and J by 2 bases, with 10 bases between them. CDR3 coding DNA: TGTGCCATCAGTGATTCCGACAGGCAAGAGACCCAGTACTTC. As protein: CAISDSDRQETQYF.

The chain is built from TRBV30 and TRBJ1-1; no definite D call. The CDR3 spans 15 residues. From germline, CDR1 is GTSNPN and CDR2 SVGIG (reference sequence). The ends were cut back, 0 bases at V and 0 bases at J, with 11 bases in the middle. Here the CDR3 DNA reads TGTGCCTGGAGTGTACGAGGAGCGCTGAACACTGAAGCTTTCTTT. It codes for CAWSVRGALNTEAFF.

This chain uses TRBV28 with TRBJ1-1, with 7 nucleotides matching TRBD1. Looked up from germline, CDR1 is MDHEN and CDR2 is SYDVKM. The CDR3 runs to 12 residues. V trimming: 8 bases; J trimming: 10 bases; junction bases outside the gene matches: 10. CDR3 region: CASHRQGLGAFF. CDR3 in DNA: TGTGCCAGCCACAGACAGGGCCTCGGAGCTTTCTTT.

The chain carries TRBV13 and TRBJ2-7, with a weak D call TRBD2 (6 bases). Trimming took off 4 bases at V and 4 bases at J, with 14 bases between the two ends. The V gene's germline CDR1 is PRHDT and CDR2 FYEKMQ (reference sequence). This CDR3 is built from 14 residues. CDR3 nucleotide sequence: TGTGCCAGCAGCTCGAGGGAGGAGATTTACGAGCAGTACTTC. This translates into CASSSREEIYEQYF.

This clone came up a few times. The chain joins TRBV19 to TRBJ1-5; TRBD1 matches 8 bases. From germline, CDR1 is LNHDA and CDR2 SQIVND (reference sequence). The CDR3 runs 15 residues. Losses at the gene ends were 9 bases for V and 5 bases for J; bases not matched to a gene: 12. The CDR3 protein is CASSPGQGVHQPQHF. Here the CDR3 DNA reads TGTGCCAGCTCCCCAGGACAGGGAGTTCATCAGCCCCAGCATTTT.

V gene TRBV5-4 combines with J gene TRBJ2-3; D gene unclear. The V end lost 2 bases, the J end lost 6 bases, and 7 bases lay between the germline ends. This CDR3 has 12 amino acids. The V gene's germline CDR1 is SGHNT and CDR2 YYREEE (reference sequence). The CDR3 bases are TGTGCCAGCAGCTTTAGTTCTGATACGCAGTATTTT. Residues: CASSFSSDTQYF. The full variable domain, with the rest looked up from reference TRBV5-4 and TRBJ2-3, is ETGVTQSPTHLIKTRGQQVTLRCSSQSGHNTVSWYQQALGQGPQFIFQYYREEENGRGNFPPRFSGLQFPNYSSELNVNALELDDSALYLCASSFSSDTQYFGPGTRLTVL.

This sequence joins TRBV28 and TRBJ1-2; TRBD1 matches at 7 bases. The ends lost 5 bases at V and 0 bases at J; junction bases unmatched: 12. This CDR3 spans 17 amino acids. CDR1 and CDR2 from the germline V gene are MDHEN and SYDVKM. The CDR3: CASSPQGRLSPNYGYTF. Written as DNA, the CDR3 is TGTGCCAGCAGTCCACAGGGGCGACTTTCCCCTAACTATGGCTACACCTTC.

The sample holds a few counts of this clone. The chain couples TRBV2 to TRBJ2-7; 7 bases agree with TRBD1. The V gene end was trimmed by 4 bases and the J gene end by 3 bases; junction bases not matched to a gene: 3. Germline V lookup: CDR1 SNHLY, CDR2 FYNNEI. The CDR3 spans 13 residues. The CDR3 DNA is TGTGCCAGCAGTGGAGACAGGGACTACGAGCAGTACTTC. It yields the protein CASSGDRDYEQYF.

The chain links TRBV18 to TRBJ2-1; D possibly corresponds to TRBD2 (5 bases). The germline gives CDR1 KGHSH, CDR2 LQKENI. The CDR3 has 14 residues. Trimming left V 1 base short and J 6 bases short, with 10 bases between. CDR3 nucleotide sequence: TGTGCCAGCTCACCACAACAACTAGGCAATGAGCAGTTCTTC. Protein product: CASSPQQLGNEQFF.

This clone was detected a few times. The chain has TRBV5-1 and TRBJ2-5; 9 positions match TRBD2. Germline assignment: CDR1 SGHRS and CDR2 YFSETQ. V lost 4 bases and J lost 3; bases outside the gene matches: 7. CDR3 size: 15 residues. DNA for the CDR3: TGCGCCAGCAGCCCCCCAGTAGCGGGGGAAGAGACCCAGTACTTC. This codes for CASSPPVAGEETQYF.

The chain carries TRBV11-2 and TRBJ2-7; TRBD2 matches at 13 bases. This CDR3 has 15 amino acids. Germline loops: CDR1 SGHAT, CDR2 FQNNGV. V lost 5 bases and J lost 0; bases outside the gene matches: 1. Written as DNA, the CDR3 is TGTGCCAGCAGCCGGACTAGCGGGAGCTCCTACGAGCAGTACTTC. Translation: CASSRTSGSSYEQYF.

For this clone: Sequence at one end of the junction differs from germline and may be a read error. The sample holds other DNA sequences that translate to the same CDR3. The chain combines TRBV7-7 with TRBJ2-1; 11 bases line up with TRBD2. Germline V lookup: CDR1 SSHAT, CDR2 FNYEAQ (reference sequence). The CDR3 sequence is 15 residues long. CDR3: CASSLGTSGYNEQFF. The CDR3 coding sequence is TGTGCTAGCAGCTTAGGGACTAGCGGTTACAATGAGCAGTTCTTC.

In its sample, this clone was seen a few times. V usage is TRBV4-2 and J usage is TRBJ2-7; D is possibly TRBD2 (6 bases). The CDR3 sequence is 18 residues long. Germline V gene sequence: CDR1 LGHNA, CDR2 YNFKEQ. With 0 bases removed from V and 0 bases from J, the gap between germline ends came to 18 bases. CDR3 sequence: CASSQETSLTSFSYEQYF. CDR3 coding DNA: TGTGCCAGCAGCCAAGAGACCTCGCTGACTAGTTTCTCCTACGAGCAGTACTTC.

The chain recombines TRBV5-1 with TRBJ2-1; 10 bases fit TRBD1. The CDR3 is 16 residues long. The ends lost 4 bases at V and 9 bases at J; junction bases unmatched: 13. The germline gives CDR1 SGHRS, CDR2 YFSETQ. The CDR3 protein is CASSADRGNWASEQFF. In nucleotides, the CDR3 is TGCGCCAGCAGCGCGGACAGGGGGAATTGGGCGAGTGAGCAGTTCTTC.

This CDR3 reads CASTQRGGIYGYTF. CDR3 coding DNA: TGCGCCAGCACCCAGAGGGGGGGTATCTATGGCTACACCTTC. The rearrangement uses TRBV5-1 and TRBJ1-2; a possible D gene is TRBD1 (6 bases). The CDR3 consists of 14 residues. Germline V lookup: CDR1 SGHRS, CDR2 YFSETQ. The germline V and J ends were trimmed by 6 bases and 4 bases, with 16 bases remaining between them.

The rearrangement joins TRBV7-9 to TRBJ1-2, with 8 bases identical to TRBD1. V shed 8 bases and J 1 base; nucleotides not matched to a gene: 12. Germline V CDR1 and CDR2: SEHNR, FQNEAQ (reference sequence). CDR3 length equals 16 residues. The CDR3 sequence: CASGEQGGLSNYGYTF. CDR3 sequence (DNA): TGTGCCAGCGGAGAACAGGGGGGATTAAGTAACTATGGCTACACCTTC. Full variable domain (remainder filled in from reference TRBV7-9 and TRBJ1-2): DTGVSQNPRHKITKRGQNVTFRCDPISEHNRLYWYRQTLGQGPEFLTYFQNEAQLEKSRLLSDRFSAERPKGSFSTLEIQRTEQGDSAMYLCASGEQGGLSNYGYTFGSGTRLTVV.

This chain uses TRBV9 with TRBJ2-7; TRBD1 agrees at 9 bases. CDR1 is SGDLS, CDR2 YYNGEE, per germline. This CDR3 region has 15 residues. Losses at the gene ends were 0 bases for V and 3 bases for J; bases not matched to a gene: 4. CDR3 region: CASSVGGTGSYEQYF. Here the CDR3 DNA reads TGTGCCAGCAGCGTAGGTGGGACAGGGAGCTACGAGCAGTACTTC.

The chain uses TRBV30 and TRBJ2-3; 10 positions agree with TRBD2. CDR3 size: 15 residues. Germline loops: CDR1 GTSNPN, CDR2 SVGIG (reference sequence). V shed 4 bases, J shed 11 bases, and the junction held 15 bases outside the gene matches. In DNA, the CDR3 is TGTGCCTGGACGGGGCAGGGGAAAGCGGGAGGGCTGCAGTATTTT. Its translation is CAWTGQGKAGGLQYF.